Following are 11 T cell receptor beta chains from one sample sequenced in a study of cytomegalovirus exposure and HLA in healthy donors. PCR amplification relied on 60 Vbeta primers (plus 13 Jbeta primers). Assay: immunoSEQ multiplex PCR; the TCRdb copy retains only in-frame clones and omits some. The sample yields under 80,000 clones, around 72% seen once. Sequencing input: PBMCs. The receptors shown here come from a man aged 45 to 65 in good health and CMV-seropositive.

This clone has a handful of counts. The chain couples TRBV5-4 to TRBJ2-7; 10 nucleotides match TRBD2. The CDR3 contains 14 residues. Per germline, CDR1 SGHNT and CDR2 YYREEE (reference sequence). The V and J ends lost 2 bases and 7 bases, in that order; junction bases with no gene match: 6. The CDR3 sequence is CASSLVGTSDEQYF. The CDR3 region has the DNA TGTGCCAGCAGCTTAGTTGGGACTAGCGATGAGCAGTACTTC.

This rearrangement joins TRBV6-4 to TRBJ2-1; D is unclear. Trimming took 6 bases from V and 9 from J, leaving 15 bases between them. CDR1 and CDR2 from the germline V gene are MRHNA and SNTAGT. This CDR3 has 13 amino acids. CDR3 sequence reads: CASRTSPGSEQFF. The DNA for the CDR3 is TGTGCCAGCAGAACCAGCCCAGGTAGTGAGCAGTTCTTC.

This clone appeared a single time. The chain couples TRBV5-1 to TRBJ1-4, with D unclear. Per germline, CDR1 SGHRS and CDR2 YFSETQ. The CDR3 consists of 14 residues. V lost 1 base, J lost 4 bases, and 8 bases lay in between. CDR3 DNA: TGCGCCAGCAGCTTGACGGCTAGTAATGAAAAACTGTTTTTT. Translating it yields CASSLTASNEKLFF.

The CDR3 spells CASSSGWTGKEGQPQHF. As DNA, the CDR3 is TGTGCCAGCAGCTCGGGGTGGACAGGGAAAGAGGGTCAGCCCCAGCATTTT. The chain employs TRBV11-3 and TRBJ1-5, with 8 bases aligning to TRBD1. CDR3 size: 17 residues. Per the germline V gene, CDR1 is SGHNT and CDR2 is YENEEA. The junction had 14 bases not matched to a gene; V was cut back by 4 bases and J by 6 bases.

This chain joins TRBV19 and TRBJ1-2; a weak D match, TRBD1 (6 bases). Germline CDR1 LNHDA, CDR2 SQIVND (reference sequence). The CDR3 length is 14 residues. V gave up 2 bases and J gave up 6 bases, with 13 bases separating them. The chain's CDR3 is CASSIQTGSHGYTF. CDR3 in DNA: TGTGCCAGTAGTATACAGACAGGAAGCCATGGCTACACCTTC.

This clone has a single count. CDR3 coding DNA: TGTGCCAGCAGTTATAGCGGGAGCAGTTGGATGGAGCTGTTTTTT. It codes for CASSYSGSSWMELFF. The chain combines TRBV28 with TRBJ2-2, with 9 bases matching TRBD2. The CDR3 is 15 residues long. V was clipped by 4 bases and J by 10 bases; unmatched bases: 10. Germline CDR1 MDHEN, CDR2 SYDVKM.

The J gene is TRBJ2-7, the V gene TRBV11-2; tentative D call: TRBD1 (5 bases). From germline, CDR1 is SGHAT and CDR2 FQNNGV. Trimming pared 6 bases from V and 5 bases from J, leaving 17 bases between. The CDR3 has 14 residues. The CDR3 loop is CASRYTGGLDEQYF. CDR3 DNA: TGTGCCAGCAGATACACAGGTGGCTTGGACGAGCAGTACTTC.

The J gene is TRBJ1-2, the V gene TRBV7-2, with a tentative D call TRBD1 (5 bases). With 1 base removed from V and 1 base from J, the gap between germline ends came to 10 bases. Germline CDR1 is SGHTA and CDR2 is FQGNSA. This CDR3 has 15 residues. In DNA form, the CDR3 reads TGTGCCAGCAGCTTAGATGGCAGGGATAACTATGGCTACACCTTC. Translating gives CASSLDGRDNYGYTF. Looking up the rest from reference TRBV7-2 and TRBJ1-2 gives the full variable domain: GAGVSQSPSNKVTEKGKDVELRCDPISGHTALYWYRQSLGQGLEFLIYFQGNSAPDKSGLPSDRFSAERTGGSVSTLTIQRTQQEDSAVYLCASSLDGRDNYGYTFGSGTRLTVV.

The chain has TRBV14 and TRBJ1-2; 7 nucleotides line up with TRBD1. Germline loops: CDR1 SGHDN, CDR2 FVKESK. V dropped 3 bases and J dropped 7; count of bases not matched to a gene: 5. The CDR3 length is 13 residues. In DNA, the CDR3 is TGTGCCAGCAGCCAGACAGGGAGAAGTGGCTACACCTTC. Residues: CASSQTGRSGYTF.

In its sample, this clone was seen once. The chain has TRBV27 and TRBJ1-2; weak D call: TRBD1 (5 bases). The germline CDR1 and CDR2 sequences are MNHEY and SMNVEV (reference sequence). With 3 bases removed from V and 6 bases from J, the gap between germline ends came to 17 bases. The CDR3 is 15 amino acids. CDR3 region: CASSFNLRDRDGYTF. The CDR3 DNA follows: TGTGCCAGCAGTTTCAACCTCAGGGATCGTGATGGCTACACCTTC.

This chain joins TRBV7-2 and TRBJ2-2; the D gene is possibly TRBD2 (5 bases). This CDR3 is 16 amino acids long. The germline CDR1 and CDR2 sequences are SGHTA and FQGNSA. V was shortened by 2 bases and J by 2 bases, with 12 bases between the two germline ends. CDR3 nucleotides: TGTGCCAGCAGCTTAAAAGCAGGACTTAACACCGGGGAGCTGTTTTTT. Residues: CASSLKAGLNTGELFF.